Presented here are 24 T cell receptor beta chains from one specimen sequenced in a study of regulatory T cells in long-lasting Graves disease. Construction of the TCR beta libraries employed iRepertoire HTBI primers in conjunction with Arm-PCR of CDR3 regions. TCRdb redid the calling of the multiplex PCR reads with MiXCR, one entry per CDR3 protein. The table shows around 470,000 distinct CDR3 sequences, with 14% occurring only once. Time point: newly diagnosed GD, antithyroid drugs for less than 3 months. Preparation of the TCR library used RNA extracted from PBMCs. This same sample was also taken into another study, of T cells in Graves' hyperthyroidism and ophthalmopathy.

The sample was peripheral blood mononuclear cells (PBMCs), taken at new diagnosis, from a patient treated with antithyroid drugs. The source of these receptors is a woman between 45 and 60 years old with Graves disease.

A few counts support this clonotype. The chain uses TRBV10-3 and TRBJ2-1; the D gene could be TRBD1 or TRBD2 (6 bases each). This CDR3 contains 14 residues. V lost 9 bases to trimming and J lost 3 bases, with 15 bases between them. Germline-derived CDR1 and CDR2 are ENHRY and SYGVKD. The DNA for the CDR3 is TGTGCCATGGGGGCTTCGGGGGACTACAATGAGCAGTTCTTC. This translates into CAMGASGDYNEQFF.

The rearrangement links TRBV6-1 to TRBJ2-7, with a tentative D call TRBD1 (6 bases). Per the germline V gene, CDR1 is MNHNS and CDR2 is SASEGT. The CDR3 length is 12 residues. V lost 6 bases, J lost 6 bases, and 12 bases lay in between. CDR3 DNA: TGTGCCAGCAGGGCACAGGGCTCCGAGCAGTACTTC. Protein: CASRAQGSEQYF.

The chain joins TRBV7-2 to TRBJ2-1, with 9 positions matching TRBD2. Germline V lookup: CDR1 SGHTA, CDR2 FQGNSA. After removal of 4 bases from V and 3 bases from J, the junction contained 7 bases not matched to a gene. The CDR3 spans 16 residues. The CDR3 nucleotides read TGTGCCAGCAGCTCCCGTCCAGCGGGAGGCTACAATGAGCAGTTCTTC. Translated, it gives CASSSRPAGGYNEQFF. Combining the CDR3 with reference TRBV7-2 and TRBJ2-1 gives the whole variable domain GAGVSQSPSNKVTEKGKDVELRCDPISGHTALYWYRQSLGQGLEFLIYFQGNSAPDKSGLPSDRFSAERTGGSVSTLTIQRTQQEDSAVYLCASSSRPAGGYNEQFFGPGTRLTVL.

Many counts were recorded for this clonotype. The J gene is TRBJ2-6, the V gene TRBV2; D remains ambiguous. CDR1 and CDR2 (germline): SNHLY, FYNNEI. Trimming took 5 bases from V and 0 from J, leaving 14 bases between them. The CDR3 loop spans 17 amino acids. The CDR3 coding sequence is TGTGCCAGCAGTCCCGCGACGGGCGGCTCTGGGGCCAACGTCCTGACTTTC. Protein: CASSPATGGSGANVLTF.

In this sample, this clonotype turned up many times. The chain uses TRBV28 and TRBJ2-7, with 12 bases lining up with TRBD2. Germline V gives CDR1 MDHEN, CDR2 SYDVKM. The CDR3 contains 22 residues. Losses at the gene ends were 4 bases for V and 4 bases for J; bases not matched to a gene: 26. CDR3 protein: CASSSYNPSRRLAGVGGYEQYF. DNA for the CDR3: TGTGCCAGCAGTTCTTACAACCCATCCCGGCGACTAGCGGGAGTAGGAGGGTACGAGCAGTACTTC.

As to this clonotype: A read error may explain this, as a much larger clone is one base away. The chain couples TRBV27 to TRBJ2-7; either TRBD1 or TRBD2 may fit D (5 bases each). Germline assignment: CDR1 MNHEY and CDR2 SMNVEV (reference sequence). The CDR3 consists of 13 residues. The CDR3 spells CAGRIHEGYEQYF. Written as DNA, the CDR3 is TGTGCCGGCAGAATCCATGAGGGGTACGAGCAGTACTTC.

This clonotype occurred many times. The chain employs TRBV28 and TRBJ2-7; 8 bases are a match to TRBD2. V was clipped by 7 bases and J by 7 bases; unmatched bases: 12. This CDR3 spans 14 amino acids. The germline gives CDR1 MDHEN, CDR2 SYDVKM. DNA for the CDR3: TGTGCCAGCAATAATAGCGGGATTTCGGAAGAGCAGTACTTC. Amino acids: CASNNSGISEEQYF.

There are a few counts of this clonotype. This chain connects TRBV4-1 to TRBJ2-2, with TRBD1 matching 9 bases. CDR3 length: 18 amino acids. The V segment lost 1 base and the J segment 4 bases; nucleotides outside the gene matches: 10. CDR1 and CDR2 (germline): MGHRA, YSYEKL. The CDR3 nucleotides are TGCGCCAGCAGCCAAGTTATCTACAGGGGGCGCGGCACCGGGGAGCTGTTTTTT. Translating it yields CASSQVIYRGRGTGELFF.

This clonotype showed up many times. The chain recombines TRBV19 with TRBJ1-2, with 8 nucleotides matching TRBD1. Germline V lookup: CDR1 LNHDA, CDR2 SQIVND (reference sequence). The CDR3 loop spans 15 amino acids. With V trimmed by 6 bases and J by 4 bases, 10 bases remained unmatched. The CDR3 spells CASSNGQGVVYGYTF. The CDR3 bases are TGTGCCAGTAGCAACGGACAGGGAGTCGTCTATGGCTACACCTTC.

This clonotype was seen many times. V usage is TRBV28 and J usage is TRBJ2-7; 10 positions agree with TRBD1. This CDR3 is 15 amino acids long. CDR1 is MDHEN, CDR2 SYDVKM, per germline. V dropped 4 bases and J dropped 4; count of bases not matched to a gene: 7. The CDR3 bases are TGTGCCAGCAGTTCTCGACGGGACAGGGGTTACGAGCAGTACTTC. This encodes CASSSRRDRGYEQYF. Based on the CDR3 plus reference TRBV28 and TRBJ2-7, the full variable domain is DVKVTQSSRYLVKRTGEKVFLECVQDMDHENMFWYRQDPGLGLRLIYFSYDVKMKEKGDIPEGYSVSREKKERFSLILESASTNQTSMYLCASSSRRDRGYEQYFGPGTRLTVT.

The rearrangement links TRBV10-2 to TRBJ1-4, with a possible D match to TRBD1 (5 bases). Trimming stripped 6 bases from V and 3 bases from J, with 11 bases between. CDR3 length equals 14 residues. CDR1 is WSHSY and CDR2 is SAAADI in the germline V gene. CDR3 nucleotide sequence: TGCGCCAGCAGCAATCAGGGCCCTAATGAAAAACTGTTTTTT. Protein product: CASSNQGPNEKLFF.

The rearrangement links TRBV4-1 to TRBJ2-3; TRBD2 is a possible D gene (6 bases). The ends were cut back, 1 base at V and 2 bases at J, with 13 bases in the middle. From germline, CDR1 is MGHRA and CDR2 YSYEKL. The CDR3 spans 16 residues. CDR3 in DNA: TGCGCCAGCAGCCAAGTTCTGGGACTCTACACAGATACGCAGTATTTT. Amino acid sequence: CASSQVLGLYTDTQYF.

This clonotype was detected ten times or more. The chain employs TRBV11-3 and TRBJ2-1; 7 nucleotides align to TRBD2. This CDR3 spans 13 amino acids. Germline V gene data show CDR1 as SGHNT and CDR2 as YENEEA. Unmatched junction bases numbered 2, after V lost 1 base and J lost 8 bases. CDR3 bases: TGTGCCAGCAGCTTAGTTGGGGGGGATGAGCAGTTCTTC. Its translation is CASSLVGGDEQFF.

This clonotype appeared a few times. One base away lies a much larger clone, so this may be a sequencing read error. CDR3 nucleotide sequence: TGTGCCAGCAGTCCGTCTGCTATGGCTAGCGGCTACGAGCAGTACTTC. Amino acids: CASSPSAMASGYEQYF. J is TRBJ2-7 and V is TRBV28; 7 nucleotides align to TRBD2. This CDR3 contains 16 residues. The V segment lost 5 bases and the J segment 3 bases; nucleotides outside the gene matches: 13. Germline V CDR1 and CDR2: MDHEN, SYDVKM.

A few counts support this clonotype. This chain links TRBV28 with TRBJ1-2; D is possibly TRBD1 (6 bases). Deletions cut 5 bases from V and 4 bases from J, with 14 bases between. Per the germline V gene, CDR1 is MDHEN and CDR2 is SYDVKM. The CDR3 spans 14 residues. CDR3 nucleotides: TGTGCCAGCAGTAGGACAGTCCGCCTCTATGGCTACACCTTC. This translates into CASSRTVRLYGYTF.

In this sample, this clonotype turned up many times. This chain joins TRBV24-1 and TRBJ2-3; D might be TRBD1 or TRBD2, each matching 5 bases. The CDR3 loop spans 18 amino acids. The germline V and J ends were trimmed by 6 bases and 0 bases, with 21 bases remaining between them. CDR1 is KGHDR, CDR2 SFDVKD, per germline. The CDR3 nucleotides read TGTGCCACCAGTTCTTCTAGCAGGGACGGAACTAGCACAGATACGCAGTATTTT. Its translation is CATSSSSRDGTSTDTQYF.

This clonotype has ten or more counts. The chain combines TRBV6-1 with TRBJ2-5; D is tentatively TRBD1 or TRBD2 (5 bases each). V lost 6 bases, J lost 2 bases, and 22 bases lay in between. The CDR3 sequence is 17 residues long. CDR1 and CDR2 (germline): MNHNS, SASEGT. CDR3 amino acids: CASRPSPGKRAQETQYF. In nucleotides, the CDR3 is TGTGCCAGCAGACCTTCTCCAGGGAAGAGGGCTCAAGAGACCCAGTACTTC.

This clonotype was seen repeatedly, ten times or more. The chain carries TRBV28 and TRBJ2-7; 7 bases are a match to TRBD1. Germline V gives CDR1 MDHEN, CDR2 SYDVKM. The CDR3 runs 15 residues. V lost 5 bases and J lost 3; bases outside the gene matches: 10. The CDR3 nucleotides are TGTGCCAGCAGTGCACCGCCGACAGGGAGCTACGAGCAGTACTTC. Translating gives CASSAPPTGSYEQYF.

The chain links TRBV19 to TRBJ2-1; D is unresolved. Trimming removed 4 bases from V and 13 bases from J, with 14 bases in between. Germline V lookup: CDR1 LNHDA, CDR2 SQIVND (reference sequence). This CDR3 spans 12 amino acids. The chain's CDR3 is CASSRDPLVQFF. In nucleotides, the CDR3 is TGTGCCAGTAGTAGGGATCCCCTAGTACAGTTCTTC.

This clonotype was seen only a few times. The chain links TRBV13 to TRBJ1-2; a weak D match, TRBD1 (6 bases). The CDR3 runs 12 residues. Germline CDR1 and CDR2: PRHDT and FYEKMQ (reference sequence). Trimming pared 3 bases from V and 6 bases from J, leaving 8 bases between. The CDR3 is CASSLGAHGYTF. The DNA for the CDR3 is TGTGCCAGCAGCTTGGGGGCGCATGGCTACACCTTC.

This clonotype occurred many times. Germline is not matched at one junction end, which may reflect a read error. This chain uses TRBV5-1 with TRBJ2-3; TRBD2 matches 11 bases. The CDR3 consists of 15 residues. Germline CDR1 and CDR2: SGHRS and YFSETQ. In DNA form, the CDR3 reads TGTGCCAGCTCCGGACTAGCGGGTAGCACAGATACGCAGTATTTT. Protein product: CASSGLAGSTDTQYF.

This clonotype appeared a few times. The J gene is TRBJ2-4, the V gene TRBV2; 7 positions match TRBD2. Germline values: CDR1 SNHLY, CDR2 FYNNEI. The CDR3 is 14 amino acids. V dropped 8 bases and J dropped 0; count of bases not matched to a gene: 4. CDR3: CASRGVLAKNIQYF. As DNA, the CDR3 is TGTGCCAGCCGGGGGGTTCTAGCCAAAAACATTCAGTACTTC.

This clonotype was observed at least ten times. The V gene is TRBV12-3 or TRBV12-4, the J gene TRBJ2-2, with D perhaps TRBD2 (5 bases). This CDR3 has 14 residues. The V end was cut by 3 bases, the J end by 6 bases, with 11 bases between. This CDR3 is CASSLGPRAGELFF. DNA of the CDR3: TGTGCCAGCAGTTTGGGCCCGAGGGCCGGGGAGCTGTTTTTT.

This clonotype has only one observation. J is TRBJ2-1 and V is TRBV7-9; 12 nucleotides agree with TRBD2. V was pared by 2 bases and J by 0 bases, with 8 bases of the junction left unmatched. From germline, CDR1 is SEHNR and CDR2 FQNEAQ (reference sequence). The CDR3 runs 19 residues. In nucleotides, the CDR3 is TGTGCCAGCAGCTTAACCTCCCGGACTAGCGGGACCTCCTACAATGAGCAGTTCTTC. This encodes CASSLTSRTSGTSYNEQFF.